The clone carrying this T cell receptor beta chain was counted many times. The sample originates from a study of identical twins. The V end was cut by 3 bases, the J end by 6 bases, with 12 bases between. The CDR3 has 14 amino acids. In TCRdb, the 5' RACE reads were re-called with MiXCR into one record per CDR3 protein. The sample consists of some 270,000 distinct CDR3 sequences, around 8% of them appearing once. The same data also went into a second study, on yellow fever vaccine responses in identical twins.

The sequence came from a woman between 18 and 29 years old in good health. Sequences were obtained from CD8+ T cells sorted from blood. The chain is built from TRBV12-3 or TRBV12-4 and TRBJ1-5; D remains unclear. Written as DNA, the CDR3 is TGTGCCAGCAGTTTCTCCGGGTTAAGTCAGCCCCAGCATTTT. Translation gives CASSFSGLSQPQHF.